The sequence of this T cell receptor beta chain was determined in a study of blood T cell repertoires in COVID-19. The CDR3 totals 15 residues. CDR1 and CDR2 from the germline V gene are SGHDN and FVKESK. With 1 base clipped from V and 4 bases from J, the junction kept 3 bases outside the gene matches. Assay used: immunoSEQ multiplex PCR; TCRdb lists only in-frame clones, some missing. The profile shows tens of thousands of clones, around 87% of them singletons. This chain connects TRBV14 to TRBJ1-2; 10 nucleotides align to TRBD1. Sequencing was carried out using peripheral blood. The receptor was isolated from an elderly woman with COVID-19, enrolled during active disease. The CDR3 nucleotides are TGTGCCAGCAGCCAAGTCGGACAGGGGGTCTATGGCTACACCTTC. Translated: CASSQVGQGVYGYTF.